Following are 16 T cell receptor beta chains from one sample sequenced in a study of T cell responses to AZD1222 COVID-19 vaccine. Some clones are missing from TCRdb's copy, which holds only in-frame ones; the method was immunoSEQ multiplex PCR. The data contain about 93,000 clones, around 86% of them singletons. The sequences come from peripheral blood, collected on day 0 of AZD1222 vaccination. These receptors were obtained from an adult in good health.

The CDR3 sequence: CASRQVLGNQPQHF. The CDR3 DNA sequence: TGTGCCAGCAGACAGGTTCTGGGCAATCAGCCCCAGCATTTT. V is TRBV28 and J is TRBJ1-5, with TRBD1 as a possible D gene (5 bases). Germline lookup yields CDR1 MDHEN and CDR2 SYDVKM. This CDR3 is 14 amino acids long. Between the trimmed V and J ends, which lost 6 bases and 2 bases, there was a span of 11 bases.

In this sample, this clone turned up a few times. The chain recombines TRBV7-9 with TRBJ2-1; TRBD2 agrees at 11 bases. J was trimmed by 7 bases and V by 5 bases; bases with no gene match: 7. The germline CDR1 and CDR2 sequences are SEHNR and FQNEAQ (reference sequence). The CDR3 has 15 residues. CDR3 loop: CASSDRLAGTNEQFF. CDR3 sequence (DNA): TGTGCCAGCAGCGACCGACTAGCGGGGACTAATGAGCAGTTCTTC. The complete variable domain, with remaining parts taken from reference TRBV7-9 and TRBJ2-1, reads DTGVSQNPRHKITKRGQNVTFRCDPISEHNRLYWYRQTLGQGPEFLTYFQNEAQLEKSRLLSDRFSAERPKGSFSTLEIQRTEQGDSAMYLCASSDRLAGTNEQFFGPGTRLTVL.

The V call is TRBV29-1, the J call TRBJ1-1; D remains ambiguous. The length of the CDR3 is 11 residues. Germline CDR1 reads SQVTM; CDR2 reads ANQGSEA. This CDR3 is CSMRLNTEAFF. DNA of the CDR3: TGCAGTATGAGGCTGAACACTGAAGCTTTCTTT.

CDR3 bases: TGTGCCAGCATCCGGGACAGGGGTTCCTACAATGAGCAGTTCTTC. Translation gives CASIRDRGSYNEQFF. The chain employs TRBV27 and TRBJ2-1, with TRBD1 identical over 10 bases. Germline lookup yields CDR1 MNHEY and CDR2 SMNVEV (reference sequence). The junction had 4 bases not matched to a gene; V was cut back by 7 bases and J by 1 base. CDR3 size: 15 residues.

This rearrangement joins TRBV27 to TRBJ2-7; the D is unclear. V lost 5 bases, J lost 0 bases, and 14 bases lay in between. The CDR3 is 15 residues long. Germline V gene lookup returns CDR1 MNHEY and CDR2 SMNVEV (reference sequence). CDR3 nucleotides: TGTGCCAGCAGTCCCGGTGAGCTGAGCTCCTACGAGCAGTACTTC. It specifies CASSPGELSSYEQYF.

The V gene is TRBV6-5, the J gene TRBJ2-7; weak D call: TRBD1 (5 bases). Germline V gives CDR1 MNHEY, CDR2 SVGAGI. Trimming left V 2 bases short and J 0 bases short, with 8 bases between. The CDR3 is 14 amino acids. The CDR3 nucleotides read TGTGCCAGCAGTTACGGCAGGGCCTCCTACGAGCAGTACTTC. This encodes CASSYGRASYEQYF.

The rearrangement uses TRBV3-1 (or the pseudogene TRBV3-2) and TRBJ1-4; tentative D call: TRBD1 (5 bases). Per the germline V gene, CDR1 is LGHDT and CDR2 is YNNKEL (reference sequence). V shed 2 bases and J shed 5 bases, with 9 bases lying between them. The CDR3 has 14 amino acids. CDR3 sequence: CASSQKGRNEKLFF. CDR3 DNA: TGTGCCAGCAGCCAAAAGGGGAGGAATGAAAAACTGTTTTTT.

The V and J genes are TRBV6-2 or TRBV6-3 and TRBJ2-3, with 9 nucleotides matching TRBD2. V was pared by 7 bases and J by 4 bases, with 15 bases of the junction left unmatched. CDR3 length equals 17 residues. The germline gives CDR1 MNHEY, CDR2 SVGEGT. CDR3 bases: TGTGCCAGCACCCCCACCGGGGGGAGCGGGAGGTCAGATACGCAGTATTTT. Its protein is CASTPTGGSGRSDTQYF.

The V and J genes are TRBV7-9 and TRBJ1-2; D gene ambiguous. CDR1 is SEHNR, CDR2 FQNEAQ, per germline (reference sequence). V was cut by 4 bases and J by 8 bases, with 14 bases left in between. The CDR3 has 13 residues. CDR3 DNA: TGTGCCAGCAGCTCCACCCAAGAGAACGGCTACACCTTC. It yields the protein CASSSTQENGYTF.

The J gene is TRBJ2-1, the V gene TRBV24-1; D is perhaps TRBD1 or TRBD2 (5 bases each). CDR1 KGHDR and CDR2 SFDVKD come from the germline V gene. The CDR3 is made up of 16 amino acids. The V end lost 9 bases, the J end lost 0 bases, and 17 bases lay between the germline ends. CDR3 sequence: CATGGGSGSSYNEQFF. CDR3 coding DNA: TGTGCCACCGGGGGTGGGTCAGGGAGCTCCTACAATGAGCAGTTCTTC.

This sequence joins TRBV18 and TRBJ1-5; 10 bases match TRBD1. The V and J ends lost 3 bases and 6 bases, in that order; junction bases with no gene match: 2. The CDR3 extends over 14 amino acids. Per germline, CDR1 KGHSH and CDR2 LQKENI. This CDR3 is CASSPDRGSQPQHF. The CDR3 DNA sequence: TGTGCCAGCTCACCGGACAGGGGGAGTCAGCCCCAGCATTTT.

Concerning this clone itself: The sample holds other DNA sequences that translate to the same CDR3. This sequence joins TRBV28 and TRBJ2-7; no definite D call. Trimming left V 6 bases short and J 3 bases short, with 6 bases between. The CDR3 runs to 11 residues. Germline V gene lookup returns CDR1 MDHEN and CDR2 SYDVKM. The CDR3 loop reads CASRLNYEQYF. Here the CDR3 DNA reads TGTGCCAGCAGGTTAAACTACGAGCAGTACTTC.

The CDR3: CASSPWERRGNTGELFF. In DNA, the CDR3 is TGTGCCAGCAGCCCGTGGGAGCGGAGAGGTAACACCGGGGAGCTGTTTTTT. This chain links TRBV11-3 with TRBJ2-2; D is perhaps TRBD2 (5 bases). Looked up from germline, CDR1 is SGHNT and CDR2 is YENEEA. The CDR3 covers 17 residues. V was pared by 5 bases and J by 2 bases, with 18 bases between.

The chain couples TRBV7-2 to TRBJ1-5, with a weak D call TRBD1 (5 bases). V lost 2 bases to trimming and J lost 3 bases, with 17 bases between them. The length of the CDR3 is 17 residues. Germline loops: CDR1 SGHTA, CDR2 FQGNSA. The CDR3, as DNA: TGTGCCAGCAGCTTAAGGTCGCAGGGTTCAATCAATCAGCCCCAGCATTTT. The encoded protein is CASSLRSQGSINQPQHF.

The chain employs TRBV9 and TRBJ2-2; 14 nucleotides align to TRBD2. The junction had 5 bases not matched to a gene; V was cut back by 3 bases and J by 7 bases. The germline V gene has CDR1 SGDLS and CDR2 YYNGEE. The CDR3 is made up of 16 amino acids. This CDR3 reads CASSAGLAGVVGELFF. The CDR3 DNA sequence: TGTGCCAGCAGCGCGGGACTAGCGGGAGTGGTCGGGGAGCTGTTTTTT.

CDR3 loop: CAIGQGDSYEQYF. CDR3 nucleotide sequence: TGTGCCATCGGACAGGGGGACTCCTACGAGCAGTACTTC. The chain has TRBV10-3 and TRBJ2-7, with TRBD1 matching 10 bases. This CDR3 is 13 amino acids long. The V and J ends lost 8 bases and 0 bases, in that order; junction bases with no gene match: 1. In germline, CDR1 is ENHRY, CDR2 SYGVKD.